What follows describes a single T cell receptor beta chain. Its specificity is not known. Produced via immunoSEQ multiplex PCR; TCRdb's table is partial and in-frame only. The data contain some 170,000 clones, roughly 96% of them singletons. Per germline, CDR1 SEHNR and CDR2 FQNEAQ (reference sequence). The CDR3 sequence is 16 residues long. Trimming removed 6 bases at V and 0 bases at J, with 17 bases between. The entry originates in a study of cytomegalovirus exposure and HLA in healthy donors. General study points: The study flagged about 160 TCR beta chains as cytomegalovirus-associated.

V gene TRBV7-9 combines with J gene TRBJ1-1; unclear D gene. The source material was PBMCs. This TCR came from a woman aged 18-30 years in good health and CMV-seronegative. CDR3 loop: CASRPMTGVMNTEAFF. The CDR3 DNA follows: TGTGCCAGCAGACCTATGACCGGAGTAATGAACACTGAAGCTTTCTTT.